The T cell receptor (beta chain) under discussion was sequenced for a study of somatic mutations in cytotoxic T cells in rheumatoid arthritis (TCRdb year 2017). Notes on the research overall: Some T-cell populations stained with V beta antibodies were sorted by flow on a FACSAria II or Sony SH800 to nearly 100% purity, with sorted V beta1+ cells additionally subjected to TCRB sequencing. The study asked whether expanded CD8+ T-cell clones in newly diagnosed, untreated rheumatoid arthritis carry somatic mutations, and used TCRB deep sequencing to characterize clonality. TCRB deep sequencing was performed for approximately 61 rheumatoid arthritis patients and 20 healthy controls. Patient and control groups had essentially identical median ages. The research as a whole found: Several identical CD8+ TCRB sequences were found in both blood and synovial fluid, and in about an eighth of the 65 patients the largest CD8+ clone exceeded 20% of CD8+ cells. In patients, CD8+ clonality rose with age (Spearman r ≈ 0.49), which was not the case in healthy controls. It was unknown which antigens the expanded CD8+ clones targeted, and their absence from virus-specific databases did not exclude viral specificity. The slight underrepresentation of TRBV07 in patients was not corrected for multiple comparisons. CD8+ T-cell clonality in rheumatoid arthritis patients was not significantly different from that in age-matched healthy controls.

Healthy controls were around 20 blood donors whose buffy coats were used, with a median age of roughly 55 years (range 21-70) and approximately 50% female. Flow cytometry confirmed the purity of CD4+ and CD8+ cells that had been isolated by positive magnetic bead selection on an AutoMACS. Ficoll-Paque PLUS density gradient separation was used to isolate peripheral blood mononuclear cells. Using Nucleospin Tissue or Tissue XS kits, DNA was extracted from CD4-enriched, CD8-enriched or PBMC samples, with quantification by a Qubit 2.0 fluorometer. The immunoSEQ assay was applied to genomic DNA for TCRB CDR3 sequencing. Per the source publication's procedure: The analyses included only productive TCRB rearrangements. Defining a clone by its unique TCRB CDR3 sequence, the study calculated clonality as a productive clonality index derived from Shannon entropy. The template counts of each clone relative to the total templates per sample were used to calculate repertoire overlap between two samples. V-gene usage from TCRB sequencing and V-gene usage measured by flow cytometry were correlated (Spearman r of approximately 0.59). The table was pulled from immuneACCESS by TCRdb, which kept in-frame rearrangements only. Such tables lose some clones; where checked, under half of the loss comes from unresolved V genes, and the rest has no known cause. That table supplies the V and J calls and clone size; D and trimming were determined from the DNA. The sample table records about 20,000 clones; 86% of these occur just once. In total, the top ten clones hold about 16% of the sample.

Comment on this clone: Its recognized antigen is unknown. Base-call qualities are not available, and no considerably larger clone is one nucleotide away.

Measured from the cysteine to the phenylalanine, the CDR3 is 14 residues long. The kept DNA is CDR3 alone, 42 bases in frame from the first base. From a lookup of the germline V gene, CDR1 and CDR2 are MDHEN and SYDVKM. The trim is 5 bases for V and 1 base for J, with a gap of 11 bases between the germline ends. The receptor chain draws on TRBV28 and TRBJ1-1, with no confident D gene call. The clonotype comes from a man in his forties in good health. Source material: CD8+ T cells sorted from blood. CDR3 reads: CASSPMTPNTEAFF. At the DNA level, the sequence is TGTGCCAGCAGTCCCATGACACCGAACACTGAAGCTTTCTTT. The CDR3, completed at both ends by the reference TRBV28 and TRBJ1-1 genes, gives the full variable domain DVKVTQSSRYLVKRTGEKVFLECVQDMDHENMFWYRQDPGLGLRLIYFSYDVKMKEKGDIPEGYSVSREKKERFSLILESASTNQTSMYLCASSPMTPNTEAFFGQGTRLTVV.